Below are 5 T cell receptor beta chains sequenced from a single sample in a study of Ad26.COV2.S vaccination and SARS-CoV-2 variants. Treatment denoted: over 15 received Ad26.COV2.S at low or high dose, single or two shots; 5 received placebo; per-sample allocation not given. At day 63 after the first vaccine or placebo injection, samples were drawn. Method: immunoSEQ multiplex PCR; TCRdb's copy keeps in-frame clones and lacks some. The repertoire holds approximately 420,000 clones, with about 85% as singletons. Source: peripheral blood, taken in a trial of Ad26.COV2.S vaccine versus placebo. All receptors come from a person aged 18-60 years who received the Ad26.COV2.S COVID-19 vaccine or a placebo.

The chain joins TRBV15 to TRBJ1-2; D uncertain. The length of the CDR3 is 16 residues. V shed 1 base and J shed 0 bases, with 12 bases lying between them. Per germline, CDR1 LNHNV and CDR2 YYDKDF (reference sequence). CDR3 loop: CATSRGDTSSNYGYTF. The CDR3 DNA reads TGTGCCACCAGCAGAGGTGACACCTCTTCTAACTATGGCTACACCTTC.

The chain couples TRBV10-2 to TRBJ2-7; D remains ambiguous. The CDR3 loop spans 12 amino acids. With 6 bases removed from V and 2 bases from J, the gap between germline ends came to 8 bases. The germline V gene has CDR1 WSHSY and CDR2 SAAADI. CDR3 DNA: TGCGCCAGCAGCCACGCCCCCTACGAGCAGTACTTC. It codes for CASSHAPYEQYF.

This chain connects TRBV4-1 to TRBJ2-1; 7 bases match TRBD2. Trimming removed 6 bases from V and 2 bases from J; junction bases left unmatched: 13. Looked up from germline, CDR1 is MGHRA and CDR2 is YSYEKL. The CDR3 contains 17 residues. CDR3 sequence: CASSPRSSGVPYNEQFF. For the CDR3, the DNA is TGCGCCAGCAGTCCTAGATCAAGCGGGGTCCCCTACAATGAGCAGTTCTTC.

The chain employs TRBV7-9 and TRBJ2-3, with D possibly matching TRBD2 (6 bases). The length of the CDR3 is 13 residues. CDR1 is SEHNR and CDR2 is FQNEAQ in the germline V gene (reference sequence). Trimming took 0 bases from V and 9 from J, leaving 10 bases between them. The CDR3: CASSLAQTRTQYF. The CDR3 coding sequence is TGTGCCAGCAGCTTAGCCCAGACTAGAACGCAGTATTTT.

The gene calls are TRBV3-1 (or the pseudogene TRBV3-2) and TRBJ1-6; D might be TRBD1 (5 bases). In germline, CDR1 is LGHDT, CDR2 YNNKEL (reference sequence). The CDR3 runs 14 residues. The V end was cut by 5 bases, the J end by 10 bases, with 15 bases between. The CDR3 DNA sequence: TGTGCCAGCAGCTCTACGCAGGGAATCTCACCCCTCCACTTT. Protein sequence: CASSSTQGISPLHF.